Only a few counts were recorded for the clone carrying this T cell receptor (beta chain). Its antigen remains unidentified. Germline V CDR1 and CDR2: MNHNY, SVGAGI (reference sequence). V trimming: 6 bases; J trimming: 5 bases; junction bases outside the gene matches: 8. This CDR3 spans 15 amino acids. The primer mix had 60 Vbeta and 13 Jbeta primers. Generated by immunoSEQ multiplex PCR, the TCRdb table keeps only in-frame clones and is missing some. This sample has 150,000 to 200,000 clones, with around 78% found just once. This entry belongs to a study of cytomegalovirus exposure and HLA in healthy donors. On the study more broadly: HLA-typed donors were the source of tens of millions of unique TCRs held in an early data release. Study-wide results and limits: High sensitivity and specificity were reportedly achieved when the classifier diagnosed cytomegalovirus status. V- and J-gene trimming of TCR beta was linked (in a later analysis) to a missense DCLRE1C variant.

The genes are TRBV6-6 and TRBJ1-4, with 8 bases identical to TRBD1. Specimen: PBMCs. This clonotype originated in a woman aged 40 to 55 in good health and CMV-seronegative. The CDR3 reads CASSLGQASNEKLFF. Here the CDR3 DNA reads TGTGCCAGCAGCTTGGGACAGGCCTCGAATGAAAAACTGTTTTTT.